This note documents a single T cell receptor (beta chain) sequence. Its antigen remains unknown. Pooled CD45RO+ cells and CCR7-negative CD45RA+ TemRA cells made up CD8 memory. This sample is drawn from a study of shared clonotypes between healthy human individuals. The assay was run at deep level. The authors distributed each subset's genomic DNA evenly over several immunoSEQ plates. Sequencing was performed with immunoSEQ multiplex PCR; in TCRdb, only in-frame clones are kept and a portion is missing. The sample consists of 300,000 to 400,000 clones, about nine tenths of them appearing once. Study-wide results and limits: Since donors were few, the genetic and exposure-history diversity represented was limited.

V gave up 5 bases and J gave up 7 bases, with 15 bases separating them. The germline V gene has CDR1 SGHVS and CDR2 FQNEAQ. The CDR3 is 14 residues long. Sequencing was carried out using memory CD8+ T cells sorted from blood. Subset described: CD45RO+ cells pooled with CCR7-negative TemRA cells. The chain couples TRBV7-8 to TRBJ2-4, with D possibly being TRBD2 (5 bases). This TCR was sampled from a man in his late teens or twenties in good health. CDR3 sequence reads: CASSPVVLGNIQYF. The CDR3 DNA sequence: TGTGCCAGCAGCCCAGTCGTACTAGGCAACATTCAGTACTTC. The full variable domain, in which reference TRBV7-8 and TRBJ2-4 provide the parts outside the CDR3, is GAGVSQSPRYKVAKRGQDVALRCDPISGHVSLFWYQQALGQGPEFLTYFQNEAQLDKSGLPSDRFFAERPEGSVSTLKIQRTQQEDSAVYLCASSPVVLGNIQYFGAGTRLSVL.